A single sample gave rise to the 24 T cell receptor beta chains below, sequenced in a study of blood T cell repertoires in COVID-19. The assay was immunoSEQ multiplex PCR, and TCRdb's table has in-frame clones only and misses some. The sample has about 100,000 clones, around 90% seen once. The material sequenced was peripheral blood. The receptors derive from a man aged 70 or older with acute or convalescent COVID-19.

The genes are TRBV10-2 and TRBJ2-3, with D hard to call. The germline CDR1 and CDR2 sequences are WSHSY and SAAADI. V was clipped by 6 bases and J by 2 bases, with 12 bases between them. CDR3 length: 14 residues. The CDR3 loop reads CASRAPRPTDTQYF. The CDR3 DNA is TGCGCCAGCAGAGCCCCTCGCCCCACAGATACGCAGTATTTT.

This chain uses TRBV29-1 with TRBJ2-1; TRBD2 might be the D (5 bases). Germline values: CDR1 SQVTM, CDR2 ANQGSEA. Trimming stripped 3 bases from V and 2 bases from J, with 14 bases between. The CDR3 runs 15 residues. The DNA for the CDR3 is TGCAGCGTTGAGGGTTTGGGGAGTACCTACAATGAGCAGTTCTTC. Residues: CSVEGLGSTYNEQFF.

V usage is TRBV28 and J usage is TRBJ1-5; D uncertain. The CDR3 sequence is 16 residues long. Trimming shortened V by 3 bases and J by 2 bases, and 14 bases separated the two germline ends. From germline, CDR1 is MDHEN and CDR2 SYDVKM. CDR3 sequence reads: CASSFSPHSGNQPQHF. The CDR3 coding sequence is TGTGCCAGCAGTTTTAGCCCGCATTCAGGCAATCAGCCCCAGCATTTT.

The V call is TRBV5-1, the J call TRBJ2-3; TRBD2 agrees at 8 bases. There are 15 residues in the CDR3. From germline, CDR1 is SGHRS and CDR2 YFSETQ. V trimming: 0 bases; J trimming: 6 bases; junction bases outside the gene matches: 6. This CDR3 reads CASSLGTSYRDTQYF. The DNA of the CDR3 is TGCGCCAGCAGCTTGGGGACTAGCTATAGGGATACGCAGTATTTT.

The chain employs TRBV10-2 and TRBJ1-6, with 7 bases lining up with TRBD1. The CDR3 is 15 residues long. With V trimmed by 8 bases and J by 9 bases, 13 bases remained unmatched. The germline V gene encodes CDR1 WSHSY and CDR2 SAAADI. CDR3 nucleotides: TGCGCCAGCCTCGTTTCAACAGGGGTAGGTTCACCCCTCCACTTT. Protein sequence: CASLVSTGVGSPLHF.

The rearrangement joins TRBV10-3 to TRBJ2-1; 8 positions match TRBD2. From germline, CDR1 is ENHRY and CDR2 SYGVKD. Germline trimming cut 7 bases from V and 2 bases from J; bases unmatched to any gene: 13. The CDR3 consists of 17 residues. The CDR3, as DNA: TGTGCCATCACCGCATGGGCGAGCGGGGGAACCTACAATGAGCAGTTCTTC. It codes for CAITAWASGGTYNEQFF.

This clone was observed a single time. The chain employs TRBV15 and TRBJ2-7; D may be TRBD1 (7 bases). Trimming removed 0 bases from V and 2 bases from J, with 11 bases in between. The V gene's germline CDR1 is LNHNV and CDR2 YYDKDF (reference sequence). The CDR3 covers 15 residues. CDR3 sequence (DNA): TGTGCCACCAGCAGAGATCCCAGGGGGGCCTACGAGCAGTACTTC. This encodes CATSRDPRGAYEQYF. Based on the CDR3 plus reference TRBV15 and TRBJ2-7, the full variable domain is DAMVIQNPRYQVTQFGKPVTLSCSQTLNHNVMYWYQQKSSQAPKLLFHYYDKDFNNEADTPDNFQSRRPNTSFCFLDIRSPGLGDTAMYLCATSRDPRGAYEQYFGPGTRLTVT.

V gene TRBV14 combines with J gene TRBJ1-2; D might be TRBD1 (6 bases). Germline CDR1 and CDR2: SGHDN and FVKESK. V was shortened by 2 bases and J by 2 bases, with 21 bases between the two germline ends. The CDR3 contains 18 residues. CDR3 in amino acids: CASSQSDRRHRANYGYTF. CDR3 DNA: TGTGCCAGCAGCCAATCCGATCGGCGCCACAGGGCGAACTATGGCTACACCTTC.

The chain is built from TRBV7-9 and TRBJ1-2; weak D call: TRBD1 (6 bases). The germline CDR1 and CDR2 sequences are SEHNR and FQNEAQ (reference sequence). Trimming took off 11 bases at V and 5 bases at J, with 18 bases between the two ends. The CDR3 covers 13 residues. Here the CDR3 reads CAASRGSEYGYTF. CDR3 nucleotides: TGTGCCGCATCGAGGGGGTCGGAATATGGCTACACCTTC.

The chain is built from TRBV6-5 and TRBJ1-1, with D tentatively TRBD1 (6 bases). The CDR3 spans 14 residues. Germline loops: CDR1 MNHEY, CDR2 SVGAGI. Deletions cut 4 bases from V and 6 bases from J, with 15 bases between. The DNA for the CDR3 is TGTGCCAGCAGTTCCGGGACACTATACGCTGAAGCTTTCTTT. Protein product: CASSSGTLYAEAFF.

V usage is TRBV19 and J usage is TRBJ2-5, with 9 bases identical to TRBD1. CDR3 length: 16 amino acids. The V gene's germline CDR1 is LNHDA and CDR2 SQIVND (reference sequence). Trimming took 6 bases from V and 4 from J; bases not matched to a gene: 12. As DNA, the CDR3 is TGTGCCAGTAGCCGCCAAGGACAGGGGAGGGGAGAGACCCAGTACTTC. This codes for CASSRQGQGRGETQYF.

V and J are TRBV11-2 and TRBJ2-3, with D unclear. This CDR3 contains 13 residues. Germline V lookup: CDR1 SGHAT, CDR2 FQNNGV. V lost 0 bases and J 4 bases, leaving 5 bases between the germline ends. CDR3 loop: CASSLDRADTQYF. CDR3 DNA sequence: TGTGCCAGCAGCTTAGATCGGGCAGATACGCAGTATTTT.

This rearrangement joins TRBV3-1 (or the pseudogene TRBV3-2) to TRBJ2-1, with 10 bases that match TRBD2. Germline assignment: CDR1 LGHDT and CDR2 YNNKEL (reference sequence). Trimming at V came to 1 base and at J to 12 bases, leaving 12 bases not matched to a gene. CDR3 size: 16 residues. CDR3 region: CASSQGGKREGLVQFF. The CDR3 coding sequence is TGTGCCAGCAGCCAAGGGGGCAAGCGGGAGGGCTTGGTGCAGTTCTTC.

The chain employs TRBV6-5 and TRBJ1-1, with D uncertain. Trimming removed 0 bases at V and 11 bases at J, with 10 bases between. CDR1 and CDR2 (germline): MNHEY, SVGAGI. This CDR3 is 12 amino acids long. In nucleotides, the CDR3 is TGTGCCAGCAGTTACTCGCGGGGTGCGGCTTTCTTT. Its translation: CASSYSRGAAFF.

V is TRBV11-2 and J is TRBJ1-1; unclear D gene. V was clipped by 5 bases and J by 0 bases, with 13 bases between them. The CDR3 sequence is 15 residues long. Germline CDR1 SGHAT, CDR2 FQNNGV. CDR3 sequence: CASSPSSRVNTEAFF. The CDR3 nucleotides are TGTGCCAGCAGCCCAAGTTCTCGGGTGAACACTGAAGCTTTCTTT.

In DNA, the CDR3 is TGTGCCAGCAGCTCTTTCTCCGGGAACTACAATGAGCAGTTCTTC. It encodes CASSSFSGNYNEQFF. J is TRBJ2-1 and V is TRBV5-5; TRBD2 is a possible D gene (5 bases). The CDR3 loop spans 15 amino acids. The germline gives CDR1 SGHKS, CDR2 YYEKEE (reference sequence). The V and J ends lost 3 bases and 3 bases respectively, with 13 bases between them.

The chain has TRBV7-3 and TRBJ1-1, with TRBD1 identical over 9 bases. The ends lost 3 bases at V and 6 bases at J; junction bases unmatched: 2. Looked up from germline, CDR1 is SGHTA and CDR2 is FQGTGA. CDR3 length: 13 amino acids. CDR3 residues: CASSFRQGAEAFF. The CDR3 DNA reads TGTGCCAGCAGCTTCCGACAGGGGGCTGAAGCTTTCTTT.

The V gene is TRBV18, the J gene TRBJ2-5, with TRBD1 identical over 9 bases. V was clipped by 3 bases and J by 5 bases; unmatched bases: 1. Germline V gene sequence: CDR1 KGHSH, CDR2 LQKENI. The CDR3 runs to 13 residues. The CDR3 protein is CASSPGTGETQYF. The CDR3, as DNA: TGTGCCAGCTCACCCGGGACAGGGGAGACCCAGTACTTC.

The V call is TRBV11-3, the J call TRBJ2-1; 10 bases match TRBD2. Germline CDR1 is SGHNT and CDR2 is YENEEA. This CDR3 is built from 16 residues. The V and J ends lost 5 bases and 2 bases, in that order; junction bases with no gene match: 6. CDR3 sequence: CASSPSGTSAYNEQFF. CDR3 nucleotides: TGTGCCAGCAGCCCTTCCGGGACTAGCGCCTACAATGAGCAGTTCTTC.

The V and J genes are TRBV7-2 and TRBJ1-2, with TRBD1 matching over 7 bases. The CDR3 runs 16 residues. Germline CDR1 is SGHTA and CDR2 is FQGNSA. The trim removed 5 bases at V and 5 bases at J, leaving 14 bases unmatched. The CDR3 is CASSVDPDRATYGYTF. In DNA form, the CDR3 reads TGTGCCAGCAGCGTAGATCCTGACAGGGCGACATATGGCTACACCTTC.

This chain links TRBV7-8 with TRBJ2-7; the match to TRBD2 covers 10 bases. The CDR3 consists of 14 residues. The germline V gene has CDR1 SGHVS and CDR2 FQNEAQ. V was pared by 5 bases and J by 7 bases, with 8 bases of the junction left unmatched. The CDR3 region has the DNA TGTGCCAGCAGCCGAAGCGGGAGGGATCGGGAGCAGTACTTC. This gives the protein CASSRSGRDREQYF.

The gene calls are TRBV5-6 and TRBJ1-2, with 7 bases identical to TRBD1. V trimming: 3 bases; J trimming: 2 bases; junction bases outside the gene matches: 1. There are 13 residues in the CDR3. Germline CDR1 and CDR2: SGHDT and YYEEEE. CDR3 sequence reads: CASSSGGNYGYTF. DNA for the CDR3: TGTGCCAGCAGCTCAGGGGGGAACTATGGCTACACCTTC.

The rearrangement joins TRBV12-3 or TRBV12-4 to TRBJ1-2, with D possibly matching TRBD1 (6 bases). This CDR3 comprises 12 residues. V gave up 5 bases and J gave up 6 bases, with 10 bases separating them. The CDR3 region is CASSQGLNGYTF. CDR3 nucleotide sequence: TGTGCCAGCAGTCAGGGGCTTAATGGCTACACCTTC.

The chain recombines TRBV10-3 with TRBJ2-1; 8 bases map to TRBD1. The germline V gene encodes CDR1 ENHRY and CDR2 SYGVKD. Trimming at V came to 6 bases and at J to 8 bases, leaving 6 bases not matched to a gene. The CDR3 sequence is 13 residues long. This CDR3 reads CAIRQGGGDEQFF. CDR3 coding DNA: TGTGCCATCAGACAGGGGGGCGGGGATGAGCAGTTCTTC.